One sample yielded the 13 T cell receptor beta chains listed below, sequenced in a study of patients and donors after allogeneic stem cell transplantation. MiXCR, run by TCRdb on the RT-PCR reads, gives a single entry per CDR3 protein. This sample yields 800,000 to 1,000,000 distinct CDR3 sequences, of which about 20% are seen a single time; 6% belongs to the top ten. Sequencing was carried out using blood, either unsorted or a sorted T cell fraction (not recorded which). These receptor sequences come from a human donor who was either an allogeneic HSCT recipient or a stem cell or donor lymphocyte infusion donor (not recorded which). It is not recorded whose cells these are; they may come from a transplant donor.

The chain recombines TRBV5-1 with TRBJ2-1, with 7 bases matching TRBD1. Germline V CDR1 and CDR2: SGHRS, YFSETQ. The CDR3 is 16 residues long. V was pared by 4 bases and J by 2 bases, with 9 bases of the junction left unmatched. DNA for the CDR3: TGCGCCAGCAGCACGAACAGGGGTAGCCCCTACAATGAGCAGTTCTTC. Encoded protein: CASSTNRGSPYNEQFF.

V gene TRBV20-1 combines with J gene TRBJ2-3; 7 positions agree with TRBD2. The CDR3 covers 13 residues. Germline lookup yields CDR1 DFQATT and CDR2 SNEGSKA (reference sequence). Trimming at V came to 8 bases and at J to 1 base, leaving 6 bases not matched to a gene. CDR3 nucleotide sequence: TGCAGTACTTCTAGCGGTCGCACAGATACGCAGTATTTT. Its protein product is CSTSSGRTDTQYF.

The V gene is TRBV12-3 or TRBV12-4, the J gene TRBJ1-6; TRBD1 might be the D (6 bases). V lost 5 bases and J lost 6, with 11 bases in between. The CDR3 contains 14 residues. The CDR3 here is CASSPRTVNSPLHF. The CDR3 DNA is TGTGCCAGCAGTCCCCGGACAGTTAATTCACCCCTCCACTTT.

This clonotype showed up just a few times. The V gene is TRBV15, the J gene TRBJ2-7; the D gene is possibly TRBD1 (5 bases). Per the germline V gene, CDR1 is LNHNV and CDR2 is YYDKDF (reference sequence). Trimming removed 0 bases from V and 4 bases from J, with 16 bases in between. This CDR3 is 16 amino acids long. This chain's CDR3 is CATSRDFQGSVYEQYF. The CDR3 nucleotides read TGTGCCACCAGCAGAGATTTTCAGGGCTCCGTGTACGAGCAGTACTTC.

This clonotype was picked up a small number of times. The chain has TRBV5-1 and TRBJ2-5, with unresolved D. The CDR3 is made up of 13 amino acids. The V gene lost 1 base and the J gene lost 7 bases, with 11 bases spanning the gap. Germline-derived CDR1 and CDR2 are SGHRS and YFSETQ. The CDR3 DNA follows: TGCGCCAGCAGCTTGTGGTTCGGTGGGACCCAGTACTTC. It is translated as CASSLWFGGTQYF.

The chain couples TRBV4-2 to TRBJ1-6; TRBD1 agrees at 9 bases. Germline V gene sequence: CDR1 LGHNA, CDR2 YNFKEQ. The CDR3 is 15 residues long. V dropped 0 bases and J dropped 10; count of bases not matched to a gene: 4. CDR3: CASSQDRDRESPLHF. CDR3 bases: TGTGCCAGCAGCCAAGATCGGGACAGGGAGTCACCCCTCCACTTT.

This clonotype has at least ten counts. The rearrangement joins TRBV7-9 to TRBJ2-2; 8 bases fit TRBD1. Germline CDR1 SEHNR, CDR2 FQNEAQ (reference sequence). The length of the CDR3 is 14 residues. V shed 1 base and J 9 bases; nucleotides not matched to a gene: 4. The CDR3: CASSLGQGTRELFF. The CDR3 DNA is TGTGCCAGCAGCTTAGGACAGGGGACGAGGGAGCTGTTTTTT.

The CDR3 nucleotides read TGTGCCATCAGTGAGTCGGCAGGGCAATCCGGGGAGCTGTTTTTT. Its protein is CAISESAGQSGELFF. The gene calls are TRBV10-3 and TRBJ2-2; D possibly corresponds to TRBD1 (5 bases). This CDR3 has 15 amino acids. Germline CDR1 reads ENHRY; CDR2 reads SYGVKD. The V end was cut by 0 bases, the J end by 6 bases, with 11 bases between.

For this clonotype: Germline is not matched at one junction end, which may reflect a read error. This sequence joins TRBV4-2 and TRBJ2-7; possible D gene TRBD2, 7 bases. Germline CDR1 is LGHNA and CDR2 is YNFKEQ. The CDR3 is made up of 15 amino acids. This CDR3 reads CASSPLGGGGNEQYF. The CDR3 DNA sequence: TGTGCCAGCAGCCCCCTAGGGGGGGGCGGAAACGAGCAGTACTTT.

This clonotype was counted only a few times. The genes are TRBV5-4 and TRBJ1-2; D remains unclear. The length of the CDR3 is 14 residues. CDR1 SGHNT and CDR2 YYREEE come from the germline V gene (reference sequence). The ends were cut back, 4 bases at V and 4 bases at J, with 14 bases in the middle. The CDR3 spells CASSRWLQIYGYTF. In nucleotides, the CDR3 is TGTGCCAGCAGCCGATGGCTTCAGATCTATGGCTACACCTTC. Together with reference TRBV5-4 and TRBJ1-2, the CDR3 gives the full variable domain: ETGVTQSPTHLIKTRGQQVTLRCSSQSGHNTVSWYQQALGQGPQFIFQYYREEENGRGNFPPRFSGLQFPNYSSELNVNALELDDSALYLCASSRWLQIYGYTFGSGTRLTVV.

This clonotype showed up just a few times. The rearrangement joins TRBV5-5 to TRBJ1-4, with 11 positions matching TRBD1. The CDR3 contains 15 residues. Germline trimming cut 4 bases from V and 7 bases from J; bases unmatched to any gene: 6. Germline lookup yields CDR1 SGHKS and CDR2 YYEKEE (reference sequence). This CDR3 is CASSQDRGRGEKLFF. The CDR3 DNA reads as TGTGCCAGCAGCCAGGACAGGGGGCGCGGTGAAAAACTGTTTTTT.

The sample holds a few counts of this clonotype. The chain combines TRBV29-1 with TRBJ2-1; D call uncertain. The CDR3 is 14 residues long. Trimming took off 4 bases at V and 2 bases at J, with 12 bases between the two ends. CDR1 SQVTM and CDR2 ANQGSEA come from the germline V gene. This CDR3 reads CSVVGVSTYNEQFF. The CDR3 region has the DNA TGCAGCGTTGTTGGGGTTTCTACCTACAATGAGCAGTTCTTC.

This clonotype was recorded a few times. The J gene is TRBJ1-1, the V gene TRBV11-2; TRBD1 matches at 8 bases. Germline values: CDR1 SGHAT, CDR2 FQNNGV. V lost 5 bases and J lost 1; bases outside the gene matches: 9. This CDR3 comprises 16 residues. In DNA, the CDR3 is TGTGCCAGCAGCAATCCCAGGGGGCGGCGGAACACTGAAGCTTTCTTT. Protein product: CASSNPRGRRNTEAFF. The full variable domain, its missing parts supplied by reference TRBV11-2 and TRBJ1-1, is EAGVAQSPRYKIIEKRQSVAFWCNPISGHATLYWYQQILGQGPKLLIQFQNNGVVDDSQLPKDRFSAERLKGVDSTLKIQPAKLEDSAVYLCASSNPRGRRNTEAFFGQGTRLTVV.